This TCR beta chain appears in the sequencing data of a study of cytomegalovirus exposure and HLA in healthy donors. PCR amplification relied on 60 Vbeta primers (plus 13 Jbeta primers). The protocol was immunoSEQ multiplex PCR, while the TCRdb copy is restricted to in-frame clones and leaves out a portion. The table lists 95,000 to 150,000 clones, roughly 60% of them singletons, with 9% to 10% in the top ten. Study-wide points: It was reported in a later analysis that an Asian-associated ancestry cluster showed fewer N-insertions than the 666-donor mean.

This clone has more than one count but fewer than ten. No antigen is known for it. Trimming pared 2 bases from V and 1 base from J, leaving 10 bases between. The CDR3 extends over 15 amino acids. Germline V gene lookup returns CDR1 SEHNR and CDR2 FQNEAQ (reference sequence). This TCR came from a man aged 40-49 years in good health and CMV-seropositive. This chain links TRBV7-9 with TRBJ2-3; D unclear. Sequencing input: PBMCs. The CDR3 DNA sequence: TGTGCCAGCAGCTTAACTGGTTTCGGCACAGATACGCAGTATTTT. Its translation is CASSLTGFGTDTQYF.